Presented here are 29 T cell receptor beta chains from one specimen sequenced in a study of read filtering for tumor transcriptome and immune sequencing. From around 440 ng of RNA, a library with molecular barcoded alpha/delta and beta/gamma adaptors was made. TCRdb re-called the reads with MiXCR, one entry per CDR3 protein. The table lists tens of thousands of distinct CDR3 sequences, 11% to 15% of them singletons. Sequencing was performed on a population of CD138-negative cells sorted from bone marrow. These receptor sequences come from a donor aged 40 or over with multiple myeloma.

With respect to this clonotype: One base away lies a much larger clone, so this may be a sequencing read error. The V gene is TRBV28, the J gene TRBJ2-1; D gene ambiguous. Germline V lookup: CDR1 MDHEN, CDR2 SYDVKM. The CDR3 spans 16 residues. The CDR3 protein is CASSLWPDSSYNGQFF. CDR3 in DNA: TGTGCCAGCAGTTTATGGCCTGATTCCTCCTACAATGGGCAGTTCTTC.

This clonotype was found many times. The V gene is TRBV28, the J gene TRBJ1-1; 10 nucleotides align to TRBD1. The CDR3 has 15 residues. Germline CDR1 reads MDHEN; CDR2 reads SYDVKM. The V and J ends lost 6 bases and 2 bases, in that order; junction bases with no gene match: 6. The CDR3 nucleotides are TGTGCCAGCAGACCCTGGACAGGGGGAAACACTGAAGCTTTCTTT. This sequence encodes CASRPWTGGNTEAFF.

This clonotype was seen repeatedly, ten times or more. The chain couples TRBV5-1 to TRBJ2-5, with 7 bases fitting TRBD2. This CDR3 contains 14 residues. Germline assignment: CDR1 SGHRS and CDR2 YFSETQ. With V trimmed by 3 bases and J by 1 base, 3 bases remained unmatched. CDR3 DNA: TGCGCCAGCAGCTCCAGCGGGGTCCAAGAGACCCAGTACTTC. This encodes CASSSSGVQETQYF.

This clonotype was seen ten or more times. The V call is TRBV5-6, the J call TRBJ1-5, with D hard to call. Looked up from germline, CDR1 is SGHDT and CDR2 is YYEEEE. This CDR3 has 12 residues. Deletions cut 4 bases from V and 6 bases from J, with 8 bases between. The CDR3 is CASSARGQPQHF. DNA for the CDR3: TGTGCCAGCAGCGCTCGCGGTCAGCCCCAGCATTTT.

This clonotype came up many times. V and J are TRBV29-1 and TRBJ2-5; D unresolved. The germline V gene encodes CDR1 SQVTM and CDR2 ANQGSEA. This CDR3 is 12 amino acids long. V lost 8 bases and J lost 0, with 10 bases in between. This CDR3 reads CSTCAYQETQYF. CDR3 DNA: TGCAGCACCTGCGCGTACCAAGAGACCCAGTACTTC. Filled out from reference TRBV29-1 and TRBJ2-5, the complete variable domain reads SAVISQKPSRDICQRGTSLTIQCQVDSQVTMMFWYRQQPGQSLTLIATANQGSEATYESGFVIDKFPISRPNLTFSTLTVSNMSPEDSSIYLCSTCAYQETQYFGPGTRLLVL.

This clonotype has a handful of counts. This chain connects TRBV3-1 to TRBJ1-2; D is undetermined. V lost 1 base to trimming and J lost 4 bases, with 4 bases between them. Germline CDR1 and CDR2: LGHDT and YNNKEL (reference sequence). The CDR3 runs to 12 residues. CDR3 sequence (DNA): TGTGCCAGCAGCCAAGCGTCCTATGGCTACACCTTC. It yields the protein CASSQASYGYTF.

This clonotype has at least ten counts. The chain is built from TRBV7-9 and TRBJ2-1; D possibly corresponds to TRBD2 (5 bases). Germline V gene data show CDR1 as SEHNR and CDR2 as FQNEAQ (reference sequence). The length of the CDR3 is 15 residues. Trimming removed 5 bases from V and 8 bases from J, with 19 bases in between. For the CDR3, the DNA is TGTGCCAGCAGCCCAGAGGGCAAACGGTTAGATGAGCAGTTCTTC. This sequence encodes CASSPEGKRLDEQFF.

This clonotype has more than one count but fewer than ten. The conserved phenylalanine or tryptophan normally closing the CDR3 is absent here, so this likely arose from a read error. The CDR3 DNA sequence: TGTGCCAGCAGTTCTGTGGGACTAGAATACAATGAGCAGTTCTCC. Translation: CASSSVGLEYNEQFS. The chain carries TRBV6-5 and TRBJ2-1; 8 nucleotides align to TRBD2. CDR3 length equals 15 residues. J gave up 4 bases and V 4 bases, and 6 bases lay outside the gene matches. Germline V gene lookup returns CDR1 MNHEY and CDR2 SVGAGI.

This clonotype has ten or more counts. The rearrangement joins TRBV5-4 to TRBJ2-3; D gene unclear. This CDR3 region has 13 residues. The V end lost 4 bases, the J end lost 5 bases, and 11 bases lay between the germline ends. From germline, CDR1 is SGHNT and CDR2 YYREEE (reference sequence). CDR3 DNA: TGTGCCAGCAGCATAAAACACGGAGATACGCAGTATTTT. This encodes CASSIKHGDTQYF.

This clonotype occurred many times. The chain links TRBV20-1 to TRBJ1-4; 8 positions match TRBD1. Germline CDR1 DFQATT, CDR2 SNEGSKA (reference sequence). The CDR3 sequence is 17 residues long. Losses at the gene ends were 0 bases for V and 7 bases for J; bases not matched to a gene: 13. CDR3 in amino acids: CSARDPRSQGASEKLFF. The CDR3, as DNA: TGCAGTGCTAGAGACCCACGGTCCCAGGGGGCAAGTGAAAAACTGTTTTTT.

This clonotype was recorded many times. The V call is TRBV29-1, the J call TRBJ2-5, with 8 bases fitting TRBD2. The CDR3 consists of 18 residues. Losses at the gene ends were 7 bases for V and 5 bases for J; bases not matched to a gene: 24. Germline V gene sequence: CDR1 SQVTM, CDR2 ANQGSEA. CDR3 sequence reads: CSAEGRLVSGGFRETQYF. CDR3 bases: TGCAGCGCCGAGGGTCGTCTTGTCAGCGGGGGATTTCGTGAGACCCAGTACTTC.

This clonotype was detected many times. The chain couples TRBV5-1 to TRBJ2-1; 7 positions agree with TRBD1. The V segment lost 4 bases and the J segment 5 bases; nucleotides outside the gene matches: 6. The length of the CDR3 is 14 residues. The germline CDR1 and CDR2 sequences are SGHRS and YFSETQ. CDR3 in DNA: TGCGCCAGCAGCATACCCACAGGGGACAATGAGCAGTTCTTC. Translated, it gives CASSIPTGDNEQFF.

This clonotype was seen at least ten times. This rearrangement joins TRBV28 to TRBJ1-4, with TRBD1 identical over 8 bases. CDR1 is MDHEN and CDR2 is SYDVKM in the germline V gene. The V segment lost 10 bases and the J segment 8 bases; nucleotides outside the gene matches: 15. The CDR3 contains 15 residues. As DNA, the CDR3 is TGTGCCACCCTATTCCGCCGGGACAGGTCCGAAAAACTGTTTTTT. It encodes CATLFRRDRSEKLFF.

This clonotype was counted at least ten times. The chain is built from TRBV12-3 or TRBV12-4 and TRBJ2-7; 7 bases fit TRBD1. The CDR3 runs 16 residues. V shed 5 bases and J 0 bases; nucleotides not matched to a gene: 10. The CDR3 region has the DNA TGTGCCAGCAGTCCCGAACGGACAGGAGTCTCCTACGAGCAGTACTTC. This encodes CASSPERTGVSYEQYF.

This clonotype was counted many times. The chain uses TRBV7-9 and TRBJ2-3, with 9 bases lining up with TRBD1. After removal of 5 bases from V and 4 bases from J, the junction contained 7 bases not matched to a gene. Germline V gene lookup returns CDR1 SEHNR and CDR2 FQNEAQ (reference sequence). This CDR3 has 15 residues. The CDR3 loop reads CASSPWTGDADTQYF. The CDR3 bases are TGTGCCAGCAGCCCTTGGACAGGGGACGCAGATACGCAGTATTTT.

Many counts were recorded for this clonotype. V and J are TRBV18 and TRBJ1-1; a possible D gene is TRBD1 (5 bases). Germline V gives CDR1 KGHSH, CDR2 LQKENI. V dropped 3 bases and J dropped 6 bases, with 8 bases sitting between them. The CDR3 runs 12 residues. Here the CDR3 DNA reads TGTGCCAGCTCACCGGGGCAGGCTGAAGCTTTCTTT. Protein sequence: CASSPGQAEAFF.

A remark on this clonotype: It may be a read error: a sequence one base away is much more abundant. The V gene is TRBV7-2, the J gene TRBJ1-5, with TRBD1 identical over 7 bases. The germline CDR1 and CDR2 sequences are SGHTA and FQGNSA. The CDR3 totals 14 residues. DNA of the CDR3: TGTGCCAGCAGCTCCAACAGGGGATATCAGCCCCAGCGTTTT. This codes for CASSSNRGYQPQRF.

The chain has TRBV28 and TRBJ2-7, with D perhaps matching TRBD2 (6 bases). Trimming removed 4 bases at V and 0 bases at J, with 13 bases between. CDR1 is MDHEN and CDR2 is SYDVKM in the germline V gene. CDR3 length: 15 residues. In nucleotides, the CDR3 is TGTGCCAGCAGTTCCTTAGCGGAGAGCTCCTACGAGCAGTACTTC. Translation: CASSSLAESSYEQYF.

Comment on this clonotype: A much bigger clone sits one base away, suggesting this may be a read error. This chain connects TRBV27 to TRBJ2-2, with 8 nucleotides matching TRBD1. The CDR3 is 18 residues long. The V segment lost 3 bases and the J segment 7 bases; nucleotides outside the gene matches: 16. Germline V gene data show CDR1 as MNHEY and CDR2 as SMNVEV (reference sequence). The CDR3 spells CASSFIPGRGRSNGELFF. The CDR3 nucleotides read TGTGCCAGCAGTTTTATCCCCGGCAGGGGGCGAAGCAACGGGGAGCTGTTTTTT.

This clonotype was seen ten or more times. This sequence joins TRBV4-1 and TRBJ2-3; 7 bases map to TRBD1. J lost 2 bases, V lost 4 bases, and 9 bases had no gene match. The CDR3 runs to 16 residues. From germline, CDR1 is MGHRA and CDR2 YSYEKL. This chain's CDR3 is CASSPTHRGPTDTQYF. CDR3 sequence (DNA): TGCGCCAGCAGCCCGACCCACAGGGGACCCACAGATACGCAGTATTTT.

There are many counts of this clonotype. The CDR3 DNA sequence: TGCGCCAGCAGCTTGGCGGGGGTTCTGACCTACAATGAGCAGTTCTTC. Its protein product is CASSLAGVLTYNEQFF. The rearrangement joins TRBV5-1 to TRBJ2-1, with D possibly being TRBD2 (6 bases). This CDR3 comprises 16 residues. The V end lost 0 bases, the J end lost 2 bases, and 12 bases lay between the germline ends. CDR1 and CDR2 from the germline V gene are SGHRS and YFSETQ.

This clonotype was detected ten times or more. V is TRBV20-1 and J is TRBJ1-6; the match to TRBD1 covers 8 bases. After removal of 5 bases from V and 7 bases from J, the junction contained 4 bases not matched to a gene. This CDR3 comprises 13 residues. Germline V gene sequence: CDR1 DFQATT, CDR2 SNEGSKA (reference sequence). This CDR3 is CSAAGTGNSPLHF. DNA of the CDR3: TGCAGTGCTGCCGGGACAGGCAATTCACCCCTCCACTTT.

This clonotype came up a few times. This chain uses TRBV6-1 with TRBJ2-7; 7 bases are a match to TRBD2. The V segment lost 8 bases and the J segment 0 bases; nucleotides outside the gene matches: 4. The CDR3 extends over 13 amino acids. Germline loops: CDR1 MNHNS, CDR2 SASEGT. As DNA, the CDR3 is TGTGCCAGCGGGAGGGAAAGCTCCTACGAGCAGTACTTC. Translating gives CASGRESSYEQYF.

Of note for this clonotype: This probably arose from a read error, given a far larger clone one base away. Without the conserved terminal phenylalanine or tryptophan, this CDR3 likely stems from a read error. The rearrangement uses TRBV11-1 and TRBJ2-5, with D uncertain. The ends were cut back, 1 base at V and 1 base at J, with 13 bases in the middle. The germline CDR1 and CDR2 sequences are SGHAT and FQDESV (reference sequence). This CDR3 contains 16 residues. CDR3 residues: CASSLGPGLGQETQYS. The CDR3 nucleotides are TGTGCCAGCAGCTTAGGGCCAGGATTGGGCCAAGAGACCCAGTACTCC.

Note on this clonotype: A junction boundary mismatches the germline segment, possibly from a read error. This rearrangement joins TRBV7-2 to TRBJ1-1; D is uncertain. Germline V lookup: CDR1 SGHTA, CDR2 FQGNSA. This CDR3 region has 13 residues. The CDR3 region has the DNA TGTGCCAGCAACCCCCACATGAGCACTGTAGCTTTCTTT. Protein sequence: CASNPHMSTVAFF. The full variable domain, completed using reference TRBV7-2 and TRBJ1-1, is GAGVSQSPSNKVTEKGKDVELRCDPISGHTALYWYRQSLGQGLEFLIYFQGNSAPDKSGLPSDRFSAERTGGSVSTLTIQRTQQEDSAVYLCASNPHMSTVAFFGQGTRLTVV.

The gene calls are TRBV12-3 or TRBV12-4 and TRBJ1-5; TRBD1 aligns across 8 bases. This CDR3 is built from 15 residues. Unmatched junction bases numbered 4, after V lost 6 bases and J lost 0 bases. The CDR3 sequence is CASRRDRLSNQPQHF. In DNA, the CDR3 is TGTGCCAGCAGACGGGACAGGCTTAGCAATCAGCCCCAGCATTTT.

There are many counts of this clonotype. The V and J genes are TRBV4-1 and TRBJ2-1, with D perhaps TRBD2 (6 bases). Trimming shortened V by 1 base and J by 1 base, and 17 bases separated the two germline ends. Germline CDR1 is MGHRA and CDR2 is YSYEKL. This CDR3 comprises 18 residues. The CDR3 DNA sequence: TGCGCCAGCAGCCAAGGAGCGGGCTCTCTGAGGTCCTACAATGAGCAGTTCTTC. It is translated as CASSQGAGSLRSYNEQFF.

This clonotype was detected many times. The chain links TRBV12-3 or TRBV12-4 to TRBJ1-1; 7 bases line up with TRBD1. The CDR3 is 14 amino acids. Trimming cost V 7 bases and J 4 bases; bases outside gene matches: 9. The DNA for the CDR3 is TGTGCCAGCACCTCCGGGACAGAGCGCACTGAAGCTTTCTTT. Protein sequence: CASTSGTERTEAFF.

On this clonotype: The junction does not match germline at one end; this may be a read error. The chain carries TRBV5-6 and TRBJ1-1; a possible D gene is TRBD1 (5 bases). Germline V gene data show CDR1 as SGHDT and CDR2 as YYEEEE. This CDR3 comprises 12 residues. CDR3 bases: TGTGCCAGCAGCTTAGCCGGGACTGAAGCTCTCTTT. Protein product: CASSLAGTEALF.